Listed below are T cell receptor beta chains from one sample, sequenced in a study of OX40 agonist ivuxolimab in advanced cancers. Profiled with immunoSEQ multiplex PCR; TCRdb holds only in-frame clones, not every one. Of 8,500 to 14,000 clones in the sample, over 70% are singletons; the top ten hold 16%. The specimen comprised CD4+ or CD8+ T cells sorted from blood, sampled in a trial of the OX40 agonist ivuxolimab. The receptors here all came from an adult with an advanced solid tumor such as melanoma, head and neck, liver or kidney cancer. The CDR3 runs from the conserved cysteine through the conserved F or W. A D gene is named only where the DNA matches it firmly. Clone size is not always given. Where it is, it says once, few, many or a class for expanded clones.

j_call | d_call | v_call | clone_size | cdr3_aa | cdr3_nt
TRBJ1-2 | NA | TRBV6-5 | medium-sized | CASNVGGSNYGYTF | TGTGCCAGCAACGTCGGGGGATCGAACTATGGCTACACCTTC
TRBJ1-2 | NA | TRBV27 | NA | CASSLSTGGSYGYTF | TGTGCCAGCAGTTTATCTACCGGGGGCTCTTATGGCTACACCTTC
TRBJ2-7 | TRBD1 | TRBV10-3 | NA | CAIRRQGPSYEQYF | TGTGCCATCAGGCGACAGGGTCCCTCCTACGAGCAGTACTTC
TRBJ1-5 | NA | TRBV6-5 | NA | CASRDIDSNQPQHF | TGTGCCAGCAGGGACATTGATAGCAATCAGCCCCAGCATTTT
TRBJ1-5 | NA | TRBV5-8 | NA | CASNSGEGQPQHF | TGTGCCAGCAATTCCGGGGAGGGACAGCCCCAGCATTTT
TRBJ2-7 | NA | TRBV2 | NA | CASSQLDSVSYEQYF | TGTGCCAGCAGTCAACTGGACTCAGTGAGCTACGAGCAGTACTTC
TRBJ2-3 | NA | TRBV30 | few | CAWSPGTSTTDTQYF | TGTGCCTGGAGCCCCGGGACATCCACTACAGATACGCAGTATTTT
TRBJ1-2 | NA | TRBV13 | NA | CASSLGARGRNYGYTF | TGTGCCAGCAGCCTGGGGGCCAGGGGACGTAACTATGGCTACACCTTC
TRBJ1-4 | NA | TRBV30 | NA | CAWSLLGRGEKLFF | TGTGCCTGGAGCCTCCTGGGCCGGGGCGAAAAACTGTTTTTT
TRBJ1-1 | TRBD1 | TRBV9 | NA | CASSAGQGYTEAFF | TGTGCCAGCAGCGCGGGACAGGGATACACTGAAGCTTTCTTT
TRBJ2-5 | TRBD1 | TRBV15 | once | CATRKGRQGQETQYF | TGTGCCACCAGGAAAGGGAGACAGGGCCAAGAGACCCAGTACTTC
TRBJ2-5 | TRBD2 | TRBV9 | medium-sized | CASSVSGGGMVETQYF | TGTGCCAGCAGCGTTAGCGGGGGGGGAATGGTGGAGACCCAGTACTTC
TRBJ1-2 | NA | TRBV5-6 | NA | CASSLAVGLAVGYTF | TGTGCCAGCAGCTTGGCCGTGGGGCTCGCTGTGGGCTACACCTTC